This T cell receptor (beta chain) is from a study of cytomegalovirus exposure and HLA in healthy donors. Study background: Around 200 million T cells yielded approximately 100 million unique TCR beta sequences, as an earlier analysis found.

Germline V lookup: CDR1 KGHSH, CDR2 LQKENI. V lost 3 bases and J lost 3; bases outside the gene matches: 4. The CDR3 has 15 residues. 13 Jbeta primers and 60 Vbeta primers were used for the PCR. The method was immunoSEQ multiplex PCR; TCRdb's version includes in-frame clones alone and lacks a portion of them. The sample includes 200,000 or so clones. The sequence came from a boy aged 10-17 years in good health and CMV-seronegative. Sequenced input: PBMCs. This chain uses TRBV18 with TRBJ2-7; TRBD2 matches 11 bases. CDR3 sequence reads: CASSPSGTSGYEQYF. The CDR3 DNA follows: TGTGCCAGCTCACCCTCCGGGACTAGCGGCTACGAGCAGTACTTC. Full variable domain (remainder filled in from reference TRBV18 and TRBJ2-7): NAGVMQNPRHLVRRRGQEARLRCSPMKGHSHVYWYRQLPEEGLKFMVYLQKENIIDESGMPKERFSAEFPKEGPSILRIQQVVRGDSAAYFCASSPSGTSGYEQYFGPGTRLTVT.